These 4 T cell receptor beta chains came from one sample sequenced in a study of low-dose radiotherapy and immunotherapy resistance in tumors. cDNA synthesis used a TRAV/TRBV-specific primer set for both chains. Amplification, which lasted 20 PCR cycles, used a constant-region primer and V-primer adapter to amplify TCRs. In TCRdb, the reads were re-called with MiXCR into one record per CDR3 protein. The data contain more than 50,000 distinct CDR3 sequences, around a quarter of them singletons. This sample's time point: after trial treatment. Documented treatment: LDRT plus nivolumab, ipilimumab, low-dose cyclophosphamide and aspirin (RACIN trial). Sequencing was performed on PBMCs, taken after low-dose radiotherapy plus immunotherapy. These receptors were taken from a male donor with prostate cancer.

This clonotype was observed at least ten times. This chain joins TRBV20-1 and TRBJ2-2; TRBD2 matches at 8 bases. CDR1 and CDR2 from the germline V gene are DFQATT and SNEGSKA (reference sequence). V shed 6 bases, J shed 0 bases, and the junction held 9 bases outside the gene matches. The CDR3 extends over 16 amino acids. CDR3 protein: CSAPRGGRANTGELFF. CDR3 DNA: TGCAGTGCACCCCGGGGGGGTCGGGCGAACACCGGGGAGCTGTTTTTT.

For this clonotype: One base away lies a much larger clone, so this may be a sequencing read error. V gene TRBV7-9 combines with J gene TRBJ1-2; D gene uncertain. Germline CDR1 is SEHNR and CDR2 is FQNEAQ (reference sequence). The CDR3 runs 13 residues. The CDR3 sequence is CASSFKVNYDYTF. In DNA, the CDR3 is TGTGCCAGCAGCTTTAAGGTTAACTATGACTACACCTTC.

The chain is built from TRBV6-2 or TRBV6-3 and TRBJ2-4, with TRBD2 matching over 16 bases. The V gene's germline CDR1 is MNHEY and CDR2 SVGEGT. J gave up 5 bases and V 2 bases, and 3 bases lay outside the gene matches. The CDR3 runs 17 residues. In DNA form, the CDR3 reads TGTGCCAGCAGTTACGGGACTAGCGGGAGGGGGGAAAACATTCAGTACTTC. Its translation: CASSYGTSGRGENIQYF.

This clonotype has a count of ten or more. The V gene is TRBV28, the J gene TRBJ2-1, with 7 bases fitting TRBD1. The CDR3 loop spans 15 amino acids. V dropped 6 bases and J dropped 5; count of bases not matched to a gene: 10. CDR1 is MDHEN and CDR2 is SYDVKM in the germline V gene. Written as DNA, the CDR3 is TGTGCCAGCAGCCGAATGACAGGGAATGACAATGAGCAGTTCTTC. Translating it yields CASSRMTGNDNEQFF.